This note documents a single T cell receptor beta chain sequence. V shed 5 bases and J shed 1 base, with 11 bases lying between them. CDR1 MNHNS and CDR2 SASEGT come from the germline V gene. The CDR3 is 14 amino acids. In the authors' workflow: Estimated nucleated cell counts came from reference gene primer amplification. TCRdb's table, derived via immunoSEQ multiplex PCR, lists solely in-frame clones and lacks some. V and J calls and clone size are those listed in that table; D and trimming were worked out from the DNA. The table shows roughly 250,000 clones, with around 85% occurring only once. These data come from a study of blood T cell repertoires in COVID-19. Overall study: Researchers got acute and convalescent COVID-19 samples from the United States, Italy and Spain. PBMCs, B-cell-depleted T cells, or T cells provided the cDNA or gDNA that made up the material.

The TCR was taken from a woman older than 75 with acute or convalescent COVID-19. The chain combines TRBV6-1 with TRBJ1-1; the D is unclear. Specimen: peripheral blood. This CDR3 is CASSLKDTNTEAFF. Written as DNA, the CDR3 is TGTGCCAGCAGTCTGAAAGACACGAACACTGAAGCTTTCTTT.